This T cell receptor (beta chain) was observed in a study of blood T cell repertoires in COVID-19. Turning to the study itself: Sites across the United States, Italy and Spain contributed samples from acute and convalescent COVID-19. Nucleic acid was either cDNA or gDNA, and it came from T cells, B-cell-depleted T cells, or PBMCs.

Turning to this clone: Other DNA sequences in this specimen translate into the identical CDR3.

Original analysis: Nucleated cell counts were estimated from reference gene primer amplification. Sequenced by immunoSEQ multiplex PCR; TCRdb stores in-frame clones only, minus some. That table gives V, J and clone size, and the DNA gave D and trimming. The data hold about 280,000 clones, with 85% observed a single time. CDR3 length: 15 amino acids. J gave up 1 base and V 3 bases, and 3 bases lay outside the gene matches. Germline CDR1 reads SGHRS; CDR2 reads YFSETQ. The V call is TRBV5-1, the J call TRBJ2-3; the match to TRBD1 covers 9 bases. The sequenced sample was peripheral blood. The source is a human donor in a cohort sampled during active COVID-19. CDR3 nucleotides: TGCGCCAGCAGCTCACGACAGGGGGGCACAGATACGCAGTATTTT. This gives the protein CASSSRQGGTDTQYF. The whole variable domain, remainder taken from reference TRBV5-1 and TRBJ2-3, is KAGVTQTPRYLIKTRGQQVTLSCSPISGHRSVSWYQQTPGQGLQFLFEYFSETQRNKGNFPGRFSGRQFSNSRSEMNVSTLELGDSALYLCASSSRQGGTDTQYFGPGTRLTVL.